Below, one T cell receptor (beta chain) is given with its context. Its antigen is unidentified. This CDR3 is 13 amino acids long. V shed 6 bases and J 5 bases; nucleotides not matched to a gene: 7. Germline V gene sequence: CDR1 MGHDK, CDR2 SYGVNS. PCR amplification relied on 60 Vbeta primers (plus 13 Jbeta primers). Only in-frame clones appear in the TCRdb table, and some are missing; sequencing was by immunoSEQ multiplex PCR. The repertoire has approximately 220,000 clones, 76% of them found once; the top ten carry 0.63%. The data originate from a study of cytomegalovirus exposure and HLA in healthy donors. Across the study: Earlier, fewer than 130 million unique TCR beta sequences were recovered from approximately 180 million T cells by an analysis.

Study results and limitations: It was confirmed in vitro that three of the CMV-associated chains were specific for CMV antigens. Cytomegalovirus association was listed for about 180 TCR beta chains. In a later analysis, TCR beta V- and J-gene trimming was associated with a missense DCLRE1C variant.

This receptor was taken from a young man in good health and CMV-seronegative. The sequencing input was PBMCs. This chain links TRBV25-1 with TRBJ2-7; 7 nucleotides match TRBD1. CDR3 loop: CASSFRTGNEQYF. Written as DNA, the CDR3 is TGTGCCAGCAGCTTTCGGACAGGCAACGAGCAGTACTTC.